Below, 6 T cell receptor beta chains from the same sample are listed, as sequenced in a study of read filtering for tumor transcriptome and immune sequencing. From 350 to 500 ng of RNA, a library with molecular barcoded alpha/delta and beta/gamma adaptors was made. In TCRdb, the reads were re-called with MiXCR into one record per CDR3 protein. This sample yields 35,000 to 40,000 distinct CDR3 sequences, of which roughly an eighth are seen a single time; roughly 40% belongs to the top ten. Input material: a population of CD138-negative cells sorted from bone marrow. All receptors derive from a donor at least 40 years old with multiple myeloma.

This clonotype was seen at least ten times. The chain employs TRBV6-5 and TRBJ1-1; D is unresolved. The CDR3 is 13 amino acids. The germline CDR1 and CDR2 sequences are MNHEY and SVGAGI. V was pared by 6 bases and J by 0 bases, with 8 bases between. CDR3 coding DNA: TGTGCCAGCAGGGCGGTAATGAACACTGAAGCTTTCTTT. Translating it yields CASRAVMNTEAFF.

V is TRBV7-9 and J is TRBJ2-1; TRBD2 matches 11 bases. The germline V gene has CDR1 SEHNR and CDR2 FQNEAQ (reference sequence). The CDR3 spans 18 residues. V was clipped by 5 bases and J by 6 bases; unmatched bases: 15. The CDR3 spells CASSTSAGLAGGFNEQFF. CDR3 in DNA: TGTGCCAGCAGCACCTCCGCAGGGCTAGCGGGAGGATTCAATGAGCAGTTCTTC.

This clonotype has ten or more counts. The V call is TRBV6-5, the J call TRBJ2-3; D remains unclear. The germline CDR1 and CDR2 sequences are MNHEY and SVGAGI. This CDR3 contains 16 residues. Trimming stripped 0 bases from V and 1 base from J, with 11 bases between. The CDR3 is CASSYSTPPGTDTQYF. Written as DNA, the CDR3 is TGTGCCAGCAGTTACTCGACCCCACCCGGCACAGATACGCAGTATTTT.

This clonotype showed up just a few times. J is TRBJ1-3 and V is TRBV30; D uncertain. CDR3 size: 12 residues. CDR1 is GTSNPN, CDR2 SVGIG, per germline (reference sequence). The V end was cut by 2 bases, the J end by 7 bases, with 9 bases between. DNA for the CDR3: TGTGCCTGGAGTCGAACCGGGAACACCATATATTTT. Protein: CAWSRTGNTIYF.

With regard to this clonotype: This sequence may be a read error, since a much larger clone differs from it by one base. The chain recombines TRBV7-3 with TRBJ2-3, with D perhaps TRBD2 (6 bases). V shed 1 base and J shed 8 bases, with 7 bases lying between them. The CDR3 sequence is 12 residues long. CDR1 and CDR2 from the germline V gene are SGHTA and FQGTGA. The CDR3 DNA follows: TGTGCCAGCAGCTTAATGGGAGGTACGCAGTATTTT. Its translation is CASSLMGGTQYF. Filled out from reference TRBV7-3 and TRBJ2-3, the complete variable domain reads GAGVSQTPSNKVTEKGKYVELRCDPISGHTALYWYRQSLGQGPEFLIYFQGTGAADDSGLPNDRFFAVRPEGSVSTLKIQRTERGDSAVYLCASSLMGGTQYFGPGTRLTVL.

This clonotype was detected many times. The J gene is TRBJ2-7, the V gene TRBV5-5; D uncertain. Germline-derived CDR1 and CDR2 are SGHKS and YYEKEE (reference sequence). Trimming pared 3 bases from V and 4 bases from J, leaving 11 bases between. CDR3 length: 13 amino acids. CDR3 region: CASSWARVYEQYF. DNA of the CDR3: TGTGCCAGCAGCTGGGCAAGGGTTTACGAGCAGTACTTC.